The source of this TCR beta chain is a study of T cell responses to AZD1222 COVID-19 vaccine. Study-wide context: Analyses pooled second doses at about 4 or about 12 weeks.

Data came from immunoSEQ multiplex PCR; TCRdb stores just in-frame clones and leaves some out. Of some 90,000 clones in the sample, about 88% were seen once. Trimming took off 3 bases at V and 4 bases at J, with 18 bases between the two ends. CDR1 and CDR2 from the germline V gene are MNHNS and SASEGT. The CDR3 extends over 16 amino acids. Of note for this clone: Antigen: not known.

Study results and limitations: No day 14 peak samples; only post-peak repertoires were characterized. Regions left unmutated in variants are reportedly the target of nearly half of spike-specific TCRs.

The genes are TRBV6-1 and TRBJ2-5; the D gene could be TRBD1 or TRBD2 (5 bases each). This specimen was peripheral blood, taken on day 0 of AZD1222 vaccination. The receptor was derived from an adult in good health. The CDR3: CASSEGWDPKVETQYF. The CDR3 DNA sequence: TGTGCCAGCAGTGAGGGCTGGGACCCAAAGGTAGAGACCCAGTACTTC.